This TCR beta chain was sequenced during a study of immune evolution from preneoplasia to lung adenocarcinoma. The study's findings and limits: Top clone share appeared to fall from AAH through AIS, MIA, adenocarcinoma. Clonality was highest in normal lung, lower in later-stage lesions apparently.

TCRdb's table, derived via immunoSEQ multiplex PCR, lists solely in-frame clones and lacks some. The data hold some 5,700 clones, with roughly 80% observed a single time. Between the mid-2010s and the late 2010s, patients underwent resection in Japan or China. In the case of this clone: Its antigen is not known.

V lost 3 bases, J lost 6 bases, and 9 bases lay in between. This CDR3 has 13 residues. Per germline, CDR1 MNHEY and CDR2 SMNVEV (reference sequence). The chain employs TRBV27 and TRBJ1-5; D gene unclear. The TCR originated in a donor older than 65 with lung adenocarcinoma. Sequencing was carried out using FFPE adjacent normal lung tissue. CDR3 sequence: CASSLRVFQPQHF. CDR3 in DNA: TGTGCCAGCAGTTTGAGGGTGTTTCAGCCCCAGCATTTT.